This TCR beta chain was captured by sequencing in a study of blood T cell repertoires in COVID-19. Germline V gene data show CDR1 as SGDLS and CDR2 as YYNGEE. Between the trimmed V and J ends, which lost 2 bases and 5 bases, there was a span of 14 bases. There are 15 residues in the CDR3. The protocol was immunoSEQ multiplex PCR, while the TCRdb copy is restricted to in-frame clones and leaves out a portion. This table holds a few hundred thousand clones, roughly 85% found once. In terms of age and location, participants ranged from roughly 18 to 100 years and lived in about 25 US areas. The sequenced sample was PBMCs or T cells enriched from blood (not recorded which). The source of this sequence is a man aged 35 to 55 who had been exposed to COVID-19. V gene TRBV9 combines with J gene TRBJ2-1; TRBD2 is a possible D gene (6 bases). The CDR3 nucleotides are TGTGCCAGCAGCGTTTCGGGGGTGCAGAACAATGAGCAGTTCTTC. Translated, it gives CASSVSGVQNNEQFF.